Listed below are T cell receptor beta chains from one sample, sequenced in a study of blood T cell repertoires in COVID-19. TCRdb keeps only in-frame clones here, not all; method: immunoSEQ multiplex PCR. The sample carries tens of thousands of clones, about 92% recorded once. The sample taken for sequencing was peripheral blood. The receptors shown here come from a human donor in a cohort sampled during active COVID-19. CDR3s leave out the opening cysteine and the closing phenylalanine or tryptophan.

>TRBV6-5
ASSYGATSTYEQY
>TRBV28
ASSLGLAGVEQY
>TRBV4-2
ASSQDLGQGGADTQY
>TRBV6-5
ASSLALRSYNEQF
>TRBV2
ASSELGGEETQY
>TRBV7-2
ASSLRWSSGLNTGELF
>TRBV27
ASSFGGASYNEQF
>TRBV6-5
ASSLDRAYGYT
>TRBV28
ASRPLQGDTEAF
>TRBV5-4
ASSSQTGVETQY
>TRBV6-5
ASTRGYNSPLH
>TRBV14
ASSHTGTGPHPT
>TRBV7-9
ASSLSGSSYNEQF
>TRBV4-3
ASSRGLAGNYEQY
>TRBV29-1
SAGGAGDTGELF
>TRBV3-1/TRBV3-2
ASRQRTGETQY
>TRBV21-1
ASSKVEPRGFLFEKLF
>TRBV28
ASARIAGGTQETQY
>TRBV18
ASSPRETLNTEAF
>TRBV5-6
ASTANTAGLANEKLF
>TRBV5-4
ASSLRGLAEPSTDTQY
>TRBV5-1
ASSLRGGNQPQH
>TRBV4-1
ASSLKTGVYEQY
>TRBV5-5
ASSLVGQATGEQY
>TRBV9
ASSVGLADTGELF
>TRBV28
ASSLDQGQETQY
>TRBV2
ASSGQGGGAPLH
>TRBV24-1
ATSKRTGTEAF
>TRBV19
ASSNFLPGTEAF
>TRBV2
ASSGSTGISNQPQH
>TRBV14
ASSQLAGGYNEQF
>TRBV28
ASKDGRGYEQY
>TRBV9
ASSVEPANYGYT
>TRBV5-8
ASRLPGGNYEQY